This T cell receptor beta chain was obtained from a study of T cell repertoires in aging, cancer and after chemotherapy. Study-wide background: Paired samples before and after chemotherapy came from glioblastoma patients receiving temozolomide-based therapy. Roughly 10 million TCR reads made up the full dataset. Study-wide points: The repertoire data cannot show anything about immunological memory following chemotherapy. Healthy donors lost TCR diversity with age mainly through richness, cancer patients through richness and evenness.

TRB rearrangements spanning V, D and J were amplified using mixed TRB-A/B primers. TCRdb analysed the multiplex PCR reads with MiXCR anew, one entry per CDR3 protein. The sample carries nearly 2,500 distinct CDR3 sequences, about 24% recorded once. The template was genomic DNA from peripheral blood, not RNA. There are a few counts of this clonotype. Its antigen is as yet unknown. The CDR3 spans 15 residues. V gave up 4 bases and J gave up 5 bases; unmatched junction bases: 8. The germline gives CDR1 SGHRS, CDR2 YFSETQ. The sequenced material came from blood. The source of this sequence is a human donor with a solid tumor. The chain links TRBV5-1 to TRBJ2-5; TRBD1 matches 10 bases. CDR3 coding DNA: TGCGCCAGCAGCACTGGGACAGGGGATTGGGAGACCCAGTACTTC. Translating gives CASSTGTGDWETQYF. The variable domain in full, with the rest retrieved from reference TRBV5-1 and TRBJ2-5, is KAGVTQTPRYLIKTRGQQVTLSCSPISGHRSVSWYQQTPGQGLQFLFEYFSETQRNKGNFPGRFSGRQFSNSRSEMNVSTLELGDSALYLCASSTGTGDWETQYFGPGTRLLVL.